These 8 T cell receptor beta chains share one sample of origin, sequenced in a study of cytomegalovirus exposure and HLA in healthy donors. Amplification used 60 Vbeta primers and 13 Jbeta primers. The data were produced by immunoSEQ multiplex PCR, yet TCRdb's version contains in-frame clones alone and is incomplete. The repertoire consists of some 180,000 clones, with around 80% occurring once and the leading ten covering about 2.5%. The sequencing sample was made of PBMCs. Receptors were obtained from a woman in her 30s in good health and CMV-seropositive.

This rearrangement joins TRBV4-2 to TRBJ2-4; 10 bases line up with TRBD1. This CDR3 has 21 amino acids. V was pared by 2 bases and J by 0 bases, with 16 bases of the junction left unmatched. CDR1 and CDR2 from the germline V gene are LGHNA and YNFKEQ. This CDR3 reads CASSQLNRDRGRPLAKNIQYF. The CDR3 bases are TGTGCCAGCAGCCAATTGAACCGGGACAGGGGCCGGCCACTAGCCAAAAACATTCAGTACTTC.

The chain combines TRBV7-3 with TRBJ2-3; TRBD2 aligns across 8 bases. Germline V CDR1 and CDR2: SGHTA, FQGTGA. Trimming took 5 bases from V and 4 from J; bases not matched to a gene: 2. The CDR3 extends over 13 amino acids. The CDR3 region has the DNA TGTGCCAGCAGCCGGGGGGGCTCAGATACGCAGTATTTT. The encoded protein is CASSRGGSDTQYF.

J is TRBJ1-5 and V is TRBV7-6; the D gene is possibly TRBD1 (5 bases). V lost 5 bases, J lost 1 base, and 12 bases lay in between. The germline gives CDR1 SGHVS, CDR2 FNYEAQ. The CDR3 has 15 residues. CDR3 residues: CASSPTASSNQPQHF. For the CDR3, the DNA is TGTGCCAGCAGCCCGACAGCCTCAAGCAATCAGCCCCAGCATTTT.

The chain combines TRBV5-1 with TRBJ2-1, with D possibly matching TRBD1 (6 bases). CDR1 is SGHRS and CDR2 is YFSETQ in the germline V gene. The CDR3 has 15 amino acids. V shed 5 bases and J shed 9 bases, with 21 bases lying between them. CDR3 in DNA: TGCGCCAGCAGGAAAACAGGGTCCATCCGGGGTGAGCAGTTCTTC. The encoded protein is CASRKTGSIRGEQFF. The full variable domain, in which reference TRBV5-1 and TRBJ2-1 provide the parts outside the CDR3, is KAGVTQTPRYLIKTRGQQVTLSCSPISGHRSVSWYQQTPGQGLQFLFEYFSETQRNKGNFPGRFSGRQFSNSRSEMNVSTLELGDSALYLCASRKTGSIRGEQFFGPGTRLTVL.

This chain links TRBV4-3 with TRBJ2-1; 14 bases map to TRBD2. The germline gives CDR1 LGHNA, CDR2 YSLEER. The CDR3 sequence is 18 residues long. V was pared by 4 bases and J by 4 bases, with 9 bases of the junction left unmatched. The chain's CDR3 is CASSPLPTSGGVYNEQFF. CDR3 nucleotide sequence: TGCGCCAGCAGCCCCCTGCCGACTAGCGGGGGGGTATACAATGAGCAGTTCTTC.

The V call is TRBV21-1, the J call TRBJ2-7; the table names TRBD2, a call not compared with the DNA. TRBV21-1 is recorded as a pseudogene. The CDR3 loop spans 17 amino acids. The CDR3 loop reads CASSKGAEGGPEREQYF. For the CDR3, the DNA is TGTGCCAGCAGCAAAGGGGCGGAGGGGGGGCCGGAAAGAGAGCAGTACTTC.

The gene calls are TRBV4-3 and TRBJ2-3; TRBD2 aligns across 12 bases. The CDR3 sequence is 17 residues long. Germline assignment: CDR1 LGHNA and CDR2 YSLEER. The V gene end was trimmed by 3 bases and the J gene end by 2 bases; junction bases not matched to a gene: 6. For the CDR3, the DNA is TGCGCCAGCAGCCAGCAGACTAGCGGGGGAACCACAGATACGCAGTATTTT. Translating it yields CASSQQTSGGTTDTQYF.

The chain is built from TRBV7-2 and TRBJ2-7; 8 bases line up with TRBD2. CDR3 length: 14 amino acids. V lost 2 bases and J lost 7; bases outside the gene matches: 7. The V gene's germline CDR1 is SGHTA and CDR2 FQGNSA. The CDR3, as DNA: TGTGCCAGCAGCTTATTGGGACTAGTCGGAGAGCAGTACTTC. The encoded protein is CASSLLGLVGEQYF.